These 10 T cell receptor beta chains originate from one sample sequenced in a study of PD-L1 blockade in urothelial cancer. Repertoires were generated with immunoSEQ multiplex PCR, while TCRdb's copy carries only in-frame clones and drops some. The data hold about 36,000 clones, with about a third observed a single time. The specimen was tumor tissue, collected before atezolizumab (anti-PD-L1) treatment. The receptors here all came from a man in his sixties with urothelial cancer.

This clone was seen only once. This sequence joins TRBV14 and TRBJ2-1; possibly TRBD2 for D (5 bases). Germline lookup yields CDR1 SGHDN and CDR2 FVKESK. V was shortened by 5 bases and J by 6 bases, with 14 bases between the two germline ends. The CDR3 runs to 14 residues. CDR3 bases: TGTGCCAGCAGCTACCCCGGGAATGGCAATGAGCAGTTCTTC. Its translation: CASSYPGNGNEQFF. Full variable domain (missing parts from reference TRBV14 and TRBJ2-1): EAGVTQFPSHSVIEKGQTVTLRCDPISGHDNLYWYRRVMGKEIKFLLHFVKESKQDESGMPNNRFLAERTGGTYSTLKVQPAELEDSGVYFCASSYPGNGNEQFFGPGTRLTVL.

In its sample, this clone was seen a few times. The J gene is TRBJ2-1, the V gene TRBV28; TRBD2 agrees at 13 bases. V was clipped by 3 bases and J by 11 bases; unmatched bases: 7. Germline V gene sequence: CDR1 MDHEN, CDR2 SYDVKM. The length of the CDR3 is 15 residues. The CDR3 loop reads CASSFTSTSGRKQFF. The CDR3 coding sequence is TGTGCCAGCAGTTTCACCTCGACTAGCGGGAGGAAGCAGTTCTTC.

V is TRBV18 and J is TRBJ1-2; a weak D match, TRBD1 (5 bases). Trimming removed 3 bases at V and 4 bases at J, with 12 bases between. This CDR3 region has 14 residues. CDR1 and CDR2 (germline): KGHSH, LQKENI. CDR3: CASSPGEVGYGYTF. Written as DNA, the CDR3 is TGTGCCAGCTCACCGGGGGAGGTAGGCTATGGCTACACCTTC.

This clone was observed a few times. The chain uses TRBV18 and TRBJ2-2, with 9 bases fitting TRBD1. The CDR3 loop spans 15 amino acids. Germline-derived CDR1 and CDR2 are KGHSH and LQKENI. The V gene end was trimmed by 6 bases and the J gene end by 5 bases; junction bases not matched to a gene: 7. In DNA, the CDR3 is TGTGCCAGCTCGCCCACAGGGGGCGAGACCGGGGAGCTGTTTTTT. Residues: CASSPTGGETGELFF. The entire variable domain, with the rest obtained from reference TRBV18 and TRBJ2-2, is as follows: NAGVMQNPRHLVRRRGQEARLRCSPMKGHSHVYWYRQLPEEGLKFMVYLQKENIIDESGMPKERFSAEFPKEGPSILRIQQVVRGDSAAYFCASSPTGGETGELFFGEGSRLTVL.

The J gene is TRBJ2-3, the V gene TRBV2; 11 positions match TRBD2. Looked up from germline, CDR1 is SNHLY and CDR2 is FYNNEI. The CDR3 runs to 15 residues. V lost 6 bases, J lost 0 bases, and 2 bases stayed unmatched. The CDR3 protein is CASSRLAGSTDTQYF. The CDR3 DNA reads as TGTGCCAGCAGCCGACTAGCGGGGAGCACAGATACGCAGTATTTT.

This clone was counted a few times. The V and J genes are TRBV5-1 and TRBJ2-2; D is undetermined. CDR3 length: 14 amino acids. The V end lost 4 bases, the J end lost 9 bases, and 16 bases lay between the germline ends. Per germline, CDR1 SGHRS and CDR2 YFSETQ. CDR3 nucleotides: TGCGCCAGCAGCCCCCTGGGCGGCACGCGGGAGCTGTTTTTT. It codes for CASSPLGGTRELFF.

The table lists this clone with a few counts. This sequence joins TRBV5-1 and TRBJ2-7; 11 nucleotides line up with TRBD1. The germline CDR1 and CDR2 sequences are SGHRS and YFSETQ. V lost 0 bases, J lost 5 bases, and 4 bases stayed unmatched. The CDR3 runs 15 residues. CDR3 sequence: CASSLGTGGFNEQYF. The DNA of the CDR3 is TGCGCCAGCAGCTTGGGGACAGGGGGCTTCAACGAGCAGTACTTC.

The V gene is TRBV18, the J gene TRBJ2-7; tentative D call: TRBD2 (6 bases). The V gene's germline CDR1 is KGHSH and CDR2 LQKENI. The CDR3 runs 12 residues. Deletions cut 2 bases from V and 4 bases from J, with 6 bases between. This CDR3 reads CASSPGGYEQYF. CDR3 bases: TGTGCCAGCTCACCAGGGGGGTACGAGCAGTACTTC.

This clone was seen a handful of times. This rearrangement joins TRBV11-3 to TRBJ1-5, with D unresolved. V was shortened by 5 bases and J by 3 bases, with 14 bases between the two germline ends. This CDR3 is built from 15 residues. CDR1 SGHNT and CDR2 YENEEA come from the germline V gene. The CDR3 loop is CASSPSVGVNQPQHF. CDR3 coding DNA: TGTGCCAGCAGCCCGAGCGTCGGGGTCAATCAGCCCCAGCATTTT.

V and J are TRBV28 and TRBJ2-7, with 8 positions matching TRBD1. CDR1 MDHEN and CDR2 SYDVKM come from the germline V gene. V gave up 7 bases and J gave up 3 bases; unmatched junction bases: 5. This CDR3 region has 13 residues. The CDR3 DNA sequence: TGTGCCAGCAACCCAGGGGGCGTCTACGAGCAGTACTTC. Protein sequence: CASNPGGVYEQYF.